Detailed here is one TCR beta chain. There is no known antigen for this receptor. Per-nucleotide qualities are absent, and no much larger clonotype sits a single base away. CDR1 and CDR2, looked up from the germline V gene (reference sequence), are PRHDT and FYEKMQ. From V the trimming removes 8 bases and from J it removes 7 bases, while the gene matches leave 11 bases of the junction unaccounted for. The CDR3 spans 14 residues, from the cysteine through the phenylalanine. Only the CDR3 DNA stays, 42 bases, in frame from base 1. The library was obtained by the immunoSEQ multiplex PCR assay. For the multiplex PCR, a mixture combining 60 forward primers for TCR Vbeta segments and 13 reverse primers for TCR Jbeta segments was used. The CDR3 region of rearranged TCR beta genes was amplified from genomic DNA with a multiplex PCR assay. The amplified TCR beta libraries were sequenced on the Illumina HiSeq System as 87-base-pair reads. Per the source publication's procedure: Across the 500 to 750 repertoires, a later analysis counted roughly 77 million unique TCR beta chains, roughly 11 million of which were shared by at least two donors. Raw reads were error-corrected and collapsed into unique sequences by a nearest-neighbor algorithm in which closely related sequences were merged to remove PCR and sequencing errors. CDR3 sequences were aligned to IMGT reference sequences to assign V, D and J gene segments. For a sequence to be retained, at least a six-nucleotide match to both a V gene segment and a J gene segment was required. A rearrangement counted as productive if the CDR3 had no stop codons and remained in frame with V and J, and every other rearrangement counted as non-productive. CDR3 was defined according to IMGT convention as the region running from the second conserved V-encoded cysteine to the conserved J-encoded phenylalanine. The earlier analysis of 587 of the donors excluded any sequence lacking an unambiguous match to a single V gene segment. In an earlier analysis of a few hundred of the donors, V segments were called functional above 56.7% productive rearrangements and were called segregating when the between-donor standard deviation exceeded 5%. A statistical classification framework was developed to diagnose cytomegalovirus status using the catalog of TCR beta chain sequences. A later analysis assigned V and J genes by comparing TCR nucleotide sequences with IMGT/GENE-DB human TR gene sequences. In a later analysis, CDR3 sequences and most-parsimonious VDJ recombination scenarios were assigned using the TCRdist pipeline. In a later analysis, every TCR beta chain was defined by the combination of its CDR3 amino acid sequence and its V-gene family, and reads without a unique V-gene family were dropped. In a later analysis, approximately 590 highly shared, low-generation-probability nucleotide sequences were removed to address suspected cross-contamination and a sequencing artifact. In a later analysis, a clonal expansion index for each public chain was calculated from normalized within-repertoire ranks of inferred template counts. A later analysis computed generation probabilities with a VDJ recombination model fitted to out-of-frame rearrangements, and checked the results against IGoR. A later analysis scored TCR-TCR, TCR-HLA and TCR-CMV co-occurrence with hypergeometric tests, applying a repertoire-size bias correction to TCR pairs. False discovery rates were estimated in a later analysis by permuting HLA or CMV assignments 20 times. In a later analysis, co-occurring TCRs were grouped with DBSCAN, and TCRdist sequence similarity was added when clustering was performed within HLA-allele-positive subsets. Co-occurrence clustering excluded repertoires with fewer than 30,000 or more than 120,000 public chains, plus five with anomalous nucleotide sharing. TCRdb limited this immuneACCESS table to in-frame rearrangements with V and J called. A share of clones is missing; checked studies link under half to unresolved V genes, and the rest is unexplained. V, J and clone size were drawn from that table, and D and trimming were deduced from the DNA. Counted in this sample were approximately 130,000 clones; 75% to 85% of them appeared once. The ten largest clones take up around 1.2% of the sample.

This sample was taken from a study of cytomegalovirus exposure and HLA in healthy donors (dated by TCRdb to between 2016 and 2019). About the full investigation: In an earlier analysis of about 560 of the donors, around 290 Gb of sequence data and some 100 million unique TCR beta sequences from about 180 million T cells were reported. An early release covering 550 to 650 HLA-typed donors comprised 250 to 350 gigabases of sequencing data and about 90 million unique TCR sequences. Of the 398 genotyped donors, less than 85% were placed in the genetic ancestry cluster associated with self-reported Caucasian donors. The aim of the study was to test whether cataloging public T cell receptors could identify signatures of past pathogen exposure. Using immunosequencing, the study profiled T cell repertoires from 550 to 750 subjects and related those repertoires to cytomegalovirus serostatus. A separate validation cohort of approximately 130 different subjects was used in addition to the approximately 640-subject first cohort. High-throughput TCR immunosequencing, statistical association of individual TCRs with disease status, and machine learning were combined to predict cytomegalovirus infection status. To study patterns of TCR occurrence, a later analysis re-analyzed previously published TCR beta repertoires from 700 or so donors and added high-resolution HLA genotyping. Rather than using new phenotypic data, the later analysis identified candidate immune exposures from TCR beta sequences and from how often those sequences occurred across donors. An earlier analysis of roughly 580 of the donors used high-throughput TCR beta sequencing to judge whether each TCR beta V gene segment behaved as functional or pseudogenic. Donor age, sex, ethnicity and CMV serostatus were collected together with the repertoire data. A later genetic analysis used genome-wide SNP genotypes for about 65% of the 666 donors, treating that subset as a discovery cohort. All discovery cohort repertoires had been generated on a single sequencing platform. Both class I and class II loci were covered by HLA typing, at four-digit resolution. Typing coverage varied by locus: roughly 629-640 donors for A, B, C, DRB1 and DQB1; roughly 510 for DQA1; some 610 for DPA1; roughly 450 for DPB1. Because of strong linkage in the cohort, roughly five DR-DQ haplotypes were treated as single units for association and clustering. On average, 235,054 unique TCR beta nucleotide sequences were sequenced per donor among about 400 genotyped donors of the cohort, with roughly a sixth of those sequences being non-productive.

In total, roughly 710 healthy bone marrow donors made up the cohort. Cohort members were all nominally healthy when sampled, although unrecorded immune exposures were likely present. The donor tested CMV seronegative and was one of the 352 seronegative cohort members. Each donor provided a peripheral blood sample, and peripheral blood mononuclear cells were used for TCR beta sequencing. The Qiagen DNeasy Blood Extraction Kit was used to extract genomic DNA from the blood cell samples. Broader findings and caveats from the paper: The study gave a list of 150 to 200 TCR beta chains associated with cytomegalovirus. V-gene and J-gene trimming of TCR beta chains was associated with a missense DCLRE1C variant in a later genetic analysis, and the association was replicated in an independent cohort. In a later analysis, TCR association rates were found to vary across HLA loci, with the most associated TCRs seen for DRB1 alleles and the fewest for HLA-C alleles. Compared with equally common non-associated chains, HLA-associated TCR beta chains in a later analysis were more clonally expanded and had lower generation probabilities. In vitro tests confirmed that a few of the cytomegalovirus-associated TCR beta chains recognize cytomegalovirus antigens. According to a later analysis, most CMV-associated TCR beta chains appeared to be HLA-restricted, and the HLA associations seemed to be driven largely by CMV exposure. The earlier analysis of approximately 590 of the donors excluded about 16 rarely observed V segments, including chromosome 9 orphons, because counts were too low. The only immune exposure information available for the cohort was CMV serostatus. A further reported finding was that TCR beta sequences accurately predicted the HLA-A and HLA-B alleles for most subjects in the first cohort. The cohort was sequenced for TCR beta chains only, and without alpha or paired-chain data the features that could be detected were limited. Because HLA typing was missing for some donors at each locus, association tests included only the typed subset. Some IMGT-functional V segments, including TRBV6-2 and TRBV6-3, could not be told apart with the 87-base-pair reads, so those segments were excluded. According to the authors, the approach could potentially be generalized to other disease states and immunological phenotypes. A group of highly shared sequence variants was considered likely to be a technical artifact of the sequencing pipeline. Linkage disequilibrium might explain the correlated functional status among segregating V segments, but an unknown experimental factor could not be excluded. A later genetic analysis reported fewer N-insertions in productive TCRs among donors in an Asian-associated ancestry cluster than the roughly 700-donor mean. A later analysis associated about 18,000 TCR beta sequences with specific HLA alleles at a false discovery rate of 0.05. In an earlier analysis of more than 500 of the donors, most TCR beta V segments appeared in productive rearrangements about 90% or about 30% of the time, broadly matching IMGT annotations. The presence/absence analyses assumed that sequencing depth was roughly uniform across donors, and that assumption may not be true. Most TCR sequences were seen in very few donors, while some public TCRs were found in many individuals. Assigning TCR associations to individual alleles was difficult when HLA alleles, especially DR and DQ, strongly co-occurred. The classifier was reported to diagnose cytomegalovirus status with high specificity and sensitivity in both the original cohort and the validation cohort. In a later analysis, several top co-occurrence clusters were reported to appear linked to parvovirus B19, influenza, CMV and Epstein-Barr virus.

This TCR derives from a girl aged 2-10 years in good health and CMV-seronegative. The sequence is built from TRBV13 and TRBJ2-7, with 10 junctional bases fitting TRBD2. The source material was PBMCs. The encoded CDR3 is CASGSGRALGEQYF. The bases read TGTGCCAGCGGAAGCGGGAGGGCCTTGGGGGAGCAGTACTTC.